This TCR beta chain is from a study of radiation and T cells in renal cell carcinoma. As for treatment: treatment-naive control, cytoreductive nephrectomy. Produced via immunoSEQ multiplex PCR; TCRdb's table is partial and in-frame only. The sample shows about 23,000 clones, over 45% of them seen only once. The sequences come from tumor tissue, collected from a patient whose treatment was nephrectomy without radiotherapy. This TCR was recovered from a man between 35 and 55 years old with renal cell carcinoma.

The CDR3 DNA is TGTGCCAGCTCACCCCCGGACAGGGGGGGCACTGAAGCTTTCTTT. It translates to CASSPPDRGGTEAFF. This sequence joins TRBV18 and TRBJ1-1; 10 bases are a match to TRBD1. The germline gives CDR1 KGHSH, CDR2 LQKENI. The CDR3 is 15 amino acids. V was clipped by 3 bases and J by 4 bases; unmatched bases: 5.